This T cell receptor (beta chain) was found in a study of T cell repertoires in cytomegalovirus infection. The overall study: Indicated by public TCR beta signatures were CMV infection and matching HLA type.

In TCRdb, the reads were re-called with MiXCR into one record per CDR3 protein. The data contain 250,000 to 300,000 distinct CDR3 sequences, around 8.7% of them seen just once; the ten biggest clones take up roughly 15%. The CDR3 covers 16 residues. The V gene's germline CDR1 is SGHTA and CDR2 FQGNSA. V lost 1 base, J lost 3 bases, and 9 bases stayed unmatched. This clonotype showed up many times. Its target is unknown. Points from the study as a whole: Ex vivo responses were dominated by HLA-C-restricted CMV-specific TCR beta clonotypes. Carriage of CMV together with the relevant HLA was identifiable through cumulative public TCR beta family frequency.

Sequencing input: PBMCs. This sequence originates from a human donor in good health (CMV status not recorded). Some clones in this sample may be carry-over from other donors' samples. The V call is TRBV7-2, the J call TRBJ2-7; the match to TRBD2 covers 7 bases. Here the CDR3 DNA reads TGTGCCAGCAGCTTAGTAGGTGCGGGAGTCAGCTACGAGCAGTACTTC. It is translated as CASSLVGAGVSYEQYF.